Each of the 9 T cell receptor beta chains below was sequenced from the same sample in a study of cytomegalovirus exposure and HLA in healthy donors. The primer mix had 60 Vbeta and 13 Jbeta primers. The protocol was immunoSEQ multiplex PCR, while the TCRdb copy is restricted to in-frame clones and leaves out a portion. The sample records fewer than 150,000 clones, around 77% being singletons. Sequencing used PBMCs. These TCRs come from a man in his fifties or sixties in good health and CMV-seronegative.

The chain links TRBV7-9 to TRBJ2-1; D is undetermined. There are 11 residues in the CDR3. V was shortened by 2 bases and J by 10 bases, with 6 bases between the two germline ends. Germline V gives CDR1 SEHNR, CDR2 FQNEAQ (reference sequence). This chain's CDR3 is CASSLTIEQFF. CDR3 DNA: TGTGCCAGCAGCTTAACAATCGAGCAGTTCTTC.

The rearrangement uses TRBV4-1 and TRBJ2-7, with TRBD2 identical over 8 bases. The V gene end was trimmed by 4 bases and the J gene end by 0 bases; junction bases not matched to a gene: 5. CDR1 and CDR2 from the germline V gene are MGHRA and YSYEKL. This CDR3 has 15 residues. The CDR3 DNA reads as TGCGCCAGCAGCCTTTTGGCGGGAGGCTCCTACGAGCAGTACTTC. Translated: CASSLLAGGSYEQYF.

V is TRBV6-5 and J is TRBJ2-3; D perhaps matches TRBD2 (6 bases). The CDR3 runs 14 residues. Trimming pared 5 bases from V and 2 bases from J, leaving 11 bases between. Germline V gene lookup returns CDR1 MNHEY and CDR2 SVGAGI. CDR3 sequence: CASSAGIPTDTQYF. CDR3 coding DNA: TGTGCCAGCAGTGCGGGGATCCCCACAGATACGCAGTATTTT.

This clone was seen more than once but under ten times. V and J are TRBV5-1 and TRBJ1-1, with 11 bases aligning to TRBD1. CDR1 is SGHRS and CDR2 is YFSETQ in the germline V gene. The CDR3 covers 16 residues. The V gene end was trimmed by 0 bases and the J gene end by 2 bases; junction bases not matched to a gene: 3. This CDR3 reads CASSLDGTGGNTEAFF. CDR3 coding DNA: TGCGCCAGCAGCTTGGACGGGACAGGGGGAAACACTGAAGCTTTCTTT.

The J gene is TRBJ2-1, the V gene TRBV6-6, with a possible D match to TRBD1 (5 bases). Germline CDR1 and CDR2: MNHNY and SVGAGI (reference sequence). Trimming pared 0 bases from V and 5 bases from J, leaving 14 bases between. The CDR3 loop spans 16 amino acids. The CDR3 region is CASSYSGADQNNEQFF. The CDR3 DNA follows: TGTGCCAGCAGTTACTCAGGGGCCGATCAAAACAATGAGCAGTTCTTC.

V and J are TRBV18 and TRBJ2-5, with 9 nucleotides matching TRBD1. CDR3 length: 14 residues. V shed 3 bases and J 6 bases; nucleotides not matched to a gene: 5. Germline CDR1 is KGHSH and CDR2 is LQKENI. CDR3 sequence reads: CASSPETGGKTQYF. CDR3 in DNA: TGTGCCAGCTCACCGGAGACAGGGGGAAAGACCCAGTACTTC.

V usage is TRBV5-1 and J usage is TRBJ2-7; TRBD2 agrees at 12 bases. Germline CDR1 SGHRS, CDR2 YFSETQ. The CDR3 consists of 15 residues. J was trimmed by 3 bases and V by 4 bases; bases with no gene match: 5. CDR3 protein: CASSAGLAGIYEQYF. The CDR3 bases are TGCGCCAGCAGCGCTGGACTAGCGGGGATCTACGAGCAGTACTTC.

The J gene is TRBJ1-3, the V gene TRBV28; tentative D call: TRBD1 (5 bases). Germline lookup yields CDR1 MDHEN and CDR2 SYDVKM. The CDR3 length is 13 residues. Trimming pared 7 bases from V and 9 bases from J, leaving 16 bases between. The CDR3 spells CASTAGARGTIYF. Written as DNA, the CDR3 is TGTGCCAGCACCGCTGGGGCGCGAGGCACCATATATTTT.

The V gene is TRBV5-6, the J gene TRBJ1-1; TRBD1 is a possible D gene (6 bases). The CDR3 loop spans 16 amino acids. Germline V gene data show CDR1 as SGHDT and CDR2 as YYEEEE. Trimming pared 0 bases from V and 7 bases from J, leaving 19 bases between. The CDR3 bases are TGTGCCAGCAGCTTGGAACCGACAGGTGCTAGCGGTGAAGCTTTCTTT. It codes for CASSLEPTGASGEAFF.